One T cell receptor (beta chain) is described in this entry. CDR1 is SNHLY and CDR2 is FYNNEI in the germline V gene. The CDR3 totals 15 residues. V lost 6 bases to trimming and J lost 0 bases, with 12 bases between them. This sample was included in a study of blood T cell repertoires in COVID-19. Looking at the study overall: COVID-19 samples from acute and convalescent phases originated in the United States, Italy and Spain. PBMCs, B-cell-depleted T cells, or T cells were the source of the cDNA or gDNA that made up the material.

Profiled with immunoSEQ multiplex PCR; TCRdb holds only in-frame clones, not every one. The repertoire holds approximately 110,000 clones, with more than 70% as singletons. Seattle patients were enrolled while actively infected and followed longitudinally. The chain has TRBV2 and TRBJ1-5; D gene unclear. This clonotype was sampled from a woman older than 75 with COVID-19, enrolled during active disease. The sample was peripheral blood. The CDR3: CASSLINISNQPQHF. The CDR3, as DNA: TGTGCCAGCAGCTTAATTAATATTAGCAATCAGCCCCAGCATTTT.